Each of the 26 T cell receptor beta chains below was sequenced from the same sample in a study of T cells in localized non-small cell lung cancer. TCRdb keeps only in-frame clones here, not all; method: immunoSEQ multiplex PCR. The table has approximately 31,000 clones, approximately 72% seen once. The material sequenced was peripheral blood, taken before any cancer treatment. Receptor source: a male donor aged 60 or over with stage II squamous cell lung carcinoma.

V gene TRBV5-5 combines with J gene TRBJ1-5, with TRBD1 matching 7 bases. Germline V gene sequence: CDR1 SGHKS, CDR2 YYEKEE (reference sequence). The CDR3 covers 15 residues. V shed 4 bases and J 6 bases; nucleotides not matched to a gene: 10. This CDR3 is CASSLIQGYGQPQHF. The DNA of the CDR3 is TGTGCCAGCAGCCTTATACAGGGGTACGGTCAGCCCCAGCATTTT.

This clone was seen a handful of times. At the DNA level, this CDR3 is encoded by other sequences in the same sample as well. In DNA, the CDR3 is TGTGCCAGCAGCTTGGTGGCAGGGGGCCGGGAGACCCAGTACTTC. Protein product: CASSLVAGGRETQYF. V and J are TRBV5-6 and TRBJ2-5; 8 bases line up with TRBD1. The germline gives CDR1 SGHDT, CDR2 YYEEEE. This CDR3 has 15 amino acids. Trimming removed 0 bases from V and 5 bases from J; junction bases left unmatched: 6.

This clone was seen only once. This chain links TRBV27 with TRBJ2-6; the D is unclear. V was trimmed by 11 bases and J by 4 bases, leaving 12 bases between them. CDR1 is MNHEY, CDR2 SMNVEV, per germline (reference sequence). The CDR3 runs to 13 residues. The CDR3 sequence is CAWTDKGANVLTF. The DNA for the CDR3 is TGTGCCTGGACCGACAAGGGGGCCAACGTCCTGACTTTC.

This clone was recorded a few times. Sequence at one end of the junction differs from germline and may be a read error. The chain carries TRBV2 and TRBJ1-2; 11 positions agree with TRBD1. Per the germline V gene, CDR1 is SNHLY and CDR2 is FYNNEI. This CDR3 spans 15 amino acids. The CDR3 DNA reads TGTGCCAGCAGCGGGGACAGGGGGACCAACTCTGGCTACACCTTC. Its translation is CASSGDRGTNSGYTF.

This clone was seen more than once but under ten times. CDR3 DNA: TGTGCCAGCAGCTTGTACCGGGACGGGAACACTGAAGCTTTCTTT. Translating it yields CASSLYRDGNTEAFF. V usage is TRBV11-2 and J usage is TRBJ1-1; D might be TRBD1 (5 bases). Per germline, CDR1 SGHAT and CDR2 FQNNGV. The germline V and J ends were trimmed by 3 bases and 1 base, with 12 bases remaining between them. The CDR3 is 15 amino acids. Combining the CDR3 with reference TRBV11-2 and TRBJ1-1 gives the whole variable domain EAGVAQSPRYKIIEKRQSVAFWCNPISGHATLYWYQQILGQGPKLLIQFQNNGVVDDSQLPKDRFSAERLKGVDSTLKIQPAKLEDSAVYLCASSLYRDGNTEAFFGQGTRLTVV.

The chain couples TRBV5-1 to TRBJ2-3; D gene unclear. From germline, CDR1 is SGHRS and CDR2 YFSETQ. This CDR3 contains 14 residues. V lost 0 bases and J lost 2, with 7 bases in between. DNA of the CDR3: TGCGCCAGCAGCTTGGAAAGGGTCACAGATACGCAGTATTTT. Its translation is CASSLERVTDTQYF.

The chain joins TRBV27 to TRBJ2-5, with D hard to call. V lost 2 bases and J 1 base, leaving 8 bases between the germline ends. The germline V gene encodes CDR1 MNHEY and CDR2 SMNVEV (reference sequence). The CDR3 consists of 14 residues. The CDR3 DNA follows: TGTGCCAGCAGTTTACGACTTCGCCAAGAGACCCAGTACTTC. Translation: CASSLRLRQETQYF.

The CDR3 bases are TGCAGCGTTGAGCGACAGAGAAACACTGAAGCTTTCTTT. It encodes CSVERQRNTEAFF. The J gene is TRBJ1-1, the V gene TRBV29-1, with TRBD1 as a possible D gene (5 bases). The V end was cut by 3 bases, the J end by 2 bases, with 10 bases between. Germline CDR1 SQVTM, CDR2 ANQGSEA. The CDR3 is 13 residues long.

This clone was seen a handful of times. The chain joins TRBV30 to TRBJ1-3; tentative D call: TRBD1 (5 bases). The CDR3 covers 15 residues. Germline V gives CDR1 GTSNPN, CDR2 SVGIG (reference sequence). V lost 8 bases and J 0 bases, leaving 17 bases between the germline ends. For the CDR3, the DNA is TGTGCCGGGCTGCCCCAGGGTTACTCTGGAAACACCATATATTTT. Its protein is CAGLPQGYSGNTIYF. Based on the CDR3 plus reference TRBV30 and TRBJ1-3, the full variable domain is SQTIHQWPATLVQPVGSPLSLECTVEGTSNPNLYWYRQAAGRGLQLLFYSVGIGQISSEVPQNLSASRPQDRQFILSSKKLLLSDSGFYLCAGLPQGYSGNTIYFGEGSWLTVV.

This clone was counted once. The rearrangement joins TRBV5-1 to TRBJ2-7; the D gene is possibly TRBD1 (6 bases). The CDR3 covers 14 residues. Germline assignment: CDR1 SGHRS and CDR2 YFSETQ. Trimming cost V 3 bases and J 4 bases, with 14 bases left between them. CDR3 region: CASSSSGTKYEQYF. The CDR3 nucleotides are TGCGCCAGCAGCTCATCCGGGACAAAGTACGAGCAGTACTTC.

The chain carries TRBV7-2 and TRBJ1-5, with D unresolved. V lost 3 bases and J 0 bases, leaving 6 bases between the germline ends. This CDR3 comprises 14 residues. Germline CDR1 is SGHTA and CDR2 is FQGNSA. The CDR3 DNA sequence: TGTGCCAGCAGCTTGGACGTTAGCAATCAGCCCCAGCATTTT. Its protein is CASSLDVSNQPQHF.

The rearrangement uses TRBV5-1 and TRBJ2-5; the D gene could be TRBD1 or TRBD2 (6 bases each). V was shortened by 0 bases and J by 5 bases, with 8 bases between the two germline ends. The CDR3 extends over 13 amino acids. Germline CDR1 is SGHRS and CDR2 is YFSETQ. CDR3: CASSLGGAETQYF. In DNA form, the CDR3 reads TGCGCCAGCAGCTTGGGGGGGGCTGAGACCCAGTACTTC.

The chain has TRBV7-3 and TRBJ1-5; D is unclear. CDR3 length equals 15 residues. V lost 5 bases and J 1 base, leaving 12 bases between the germline ends. Germline loops: CDR1 SGHTA, CDR2 FQGTGA. This chain's CDR3 is CASSDNAGSNQPQHF. Here the CDR3 DNA reads TGTGCCAGCAGCGATAATGCGGGGAGCAATCAGCCCCAGCATTTT.

The V call is TRBV30, the J call TRBJ1-2; D uncertain. The CDR3 covers 15 residues. Looked up from germline, CDR1 is GTSNPN and CDR2 is SVGIG (reference sequence). Trimming shortened V by 0 bases and J by 1 base, and 12 bases separated the two germline ends. The CDR3 here is CAWSVFGSLNYGYTF. The CDR3 DNA follows: TGTGCCTGGAGTGTATTCGGCAGCCTTAACTATGGCTACACCTTC.

V usage is TRBV6-6 and J usage is TRBJ1-2, with 7 bases identical to TRBD1. V was clipped by 2 bases and J by 4 bases; unmatched bases: 10. Germline CDR1 is MNHNY and CDR2 is SVGAGI (reference sequence). The CDR3 is 16 amino acids. CDR3 DNA sequence: TGTGCCAGCAGTTACCGGCACAACCAGGGGGGCTATGGCTACACCTTC. Its translation is CASSYRHNQGGYGYTF.

The V call is TRBV7-9, the J call TRBJ2-5, with 16 bases lining up with TRBD2. V was clipped by 5 bases and J by 7 bases; unmatched bases: 7. Germline V gene data show CDR1 as SEHNR and CDR2 as FQNEAQ (reference sequence). This CDR3 spans 16 amino acids. The chain's CDR3 is CASSPGTSGGAGTQYF. In DNA form, the CDR3 reads TGTGCCAGCAGCCCCGGGACTAGCGGGGGGGCCGGGACCCAGTACTTC.

The chain carries TRBV5-4 and TRBJ1-1; D might be TRBD1 (6 bases). Germline lookup yields CDR1 SGHNT and CDR2 YYREEE (reference sequence). V gave up 3 bases and J gave up 7 bases, with 13 bases separating them. CDR3 length equals 13 residues. The CDR3 protein is CASSSDSQVEAFF. The CDR3 region has the DNA TGTGCCAGCAGCTCGGACAGCCAGGTTGAAGCTTTCTTT.

The CDR3: CASTPDRRYGYTF. CDR3 nucleotide sequence: TGTGCCAGTACTCCAGACAGACGGTATGGCTACACCTTC. The chain recombines TRBV19 with TRBJ1-2, with D perhaps TRBD1 (5 bases). CDR3 length: 13 amino acids. Germline assignment: CDR1 LNHDA and CDR2 SQIVND (reference sequence). Trimming stripped 7 bases from V and 5 bases from J, with 14 bases between.

CDR3 in amino acids: CASSQYGTSEMETQYF. In DNA form, the CDR3 reads TGTGCCAGCAGCCAATATGGGACTAGCGAAATGGAGACCCAGTACTTC. This chain uses TRBV4-2 with TRBJ2-5, with 10 bases that match TRBD2. CDR1 and CDR2 from the germline V gene are LGHNA and YNFKEQ. The CDR3 spans 16 residues. J gave up 5 bases and V 2 bases, and 8 bases lay outside the gene matches.

The chain carries TRBV7-8 and TRBJ1-4; TRBD1 matches 7 bases. The CDR3 contains 14 residues. The germline CDR1 and CDR2 sequences are SGHVS and FQNEAQ. The trim removed 1 base at V and 11 bases at J, leaving 7 bases unmatched. The CDR3 coding sequence is TGTGCCAGCAGCTTAGAACAGGGGCGGCTGAAACTGTTTTTT. This gives the protein CASSLEQGRLKLFF.

The gene calls are TRBV5-6 and TRBJ2-7; perhaps TRBD1 as D (5 bases). Trimming left V 1 base short and J 3 bases short, with 8 bases between. The CDR3 is made up of 13 amino acids. Per the germline V gene, CDR1 is SGHDT and CDR2 is YYEEEE. For the CDR3, the DNA is TGTGCCAGCAGCTTGACAGGTTTCTACGAGCAGTACTTC. It is translated as CASSLTGFYEQYF.

The chain recombines TRBV19 with TRBJ1-3; D is ambiguous. V lost 0 bases and J lost 1, with 10 bases in between. Germline V gene data show CDR1 as LNHDA and CDR2 as SQIVND (reference sequence). The CDR3 covers 16 residues. CDR3 sequence (DNA): TGTGCCAGTAGTATAGAGCTGACGGCTTCTGGAAACACCATATATTTT. It is translated as CASSIELTASGNTIYF.

Comments on this clone: One end of the junction is discordant with germline, which a read error may explain. This rearrangement joins TRBV9 to TRBJ2-2; D might be TRBD2 (7 bases). Germline V gene sequence: CDR1 SGDLS, CDR2 YYNGEE. The CDR3 runs to 14 residues. CDR3 in amino acids: CASSVAQQGGGLFF. In DNA form, the CDR3 reads TGTGCCAGCAGCGTAGCTCAACAGGGAGGGGGGCTGTTTTTT.

The chain combines TRBV5-4 with TRBJ2-1, with 11 bases fitting TRBD2. The CDR3 contains 16 residues. The junction had 6 bases not matched to a gene; V was cut back by 3 bases and J by 4 bases. The germline V gene encodes CDR1 SGHNT and CDR2 YYREEE (reference sequence). DNA for the CDR3: TGTGCCAGCAGCTCTAAGACTAGCGGGAATTACAATGAGCAGTTCTTC. This sequence encodes CASSSKTSGNYNEQFF.

This chain uses TRBV5-1 with TRBJ1-4; perhaps TRBD1 as D (6 bases). Looked up from germline, CDR1 is SGHRS and CDR2 is YFSETQ. V dropped 0 bases and J dropped 4 bases, with 13 bases sitting between them. The CDR3 runs 16 residues. The CDR3 bases are TGCGCCAGCAGCTTGGGGGCAGGGGCCATTAATGAAAAACTGTTTTTT. Its protein is CASSLGAGAINEKLFF.

A few counts support this clone. The chain employs TRBV5-1 and TRBJ2-7; 8 nucleotides agree with TRBD2. This CDR3 spans 14 amino acids. The germline CDR1 and CDR2 sequences are SGHRS and YFSETQ. Trimming cost V 4 bases and J 5 bases; bases outside gene matches: 8. CDR3 loop: CASSLGLAWNEQYF. CDR3 sequence (DNA): TGCGCCAGCAGCCTAGGACTAGCTTGGAACGAGCAGTACTTC.